This TCR beta chain was identified in a study of shared clonotypes between healthy human individuals. There were no recent acute infections or vaccinations among the donors, who were healthy HIV-negative adults. The CDR3 is made up of 14 amino acids. Trimming took off 5 bases at V and 4 bases at J, with 13 bases between the two ends. The germline V gene encodes CDR1 SGDLS and CDR2 YYNGEE. Clones were read by immunoSEQ multiplex PCR, and TCRdb kept only the in-frame ones, dropping some. Among 730,000 or so clones listed, roughly 70% were seen once. This receptor was taken from a woman aged 25 to 39 in good health. Sequenced material: memory CD4+ T cells sorted from blood. As to subset: CD45RA-negative fraction. The chain carries TRBV9 and TRBJ1-3; D is perhaps TRBD1 (6 bases). CDR3 DNA: TGTGCCAGCAGGAGGGGGGCAGCCGGAAACACCATATATTTT. This gives the protein CASRRGAAGNTIYF.